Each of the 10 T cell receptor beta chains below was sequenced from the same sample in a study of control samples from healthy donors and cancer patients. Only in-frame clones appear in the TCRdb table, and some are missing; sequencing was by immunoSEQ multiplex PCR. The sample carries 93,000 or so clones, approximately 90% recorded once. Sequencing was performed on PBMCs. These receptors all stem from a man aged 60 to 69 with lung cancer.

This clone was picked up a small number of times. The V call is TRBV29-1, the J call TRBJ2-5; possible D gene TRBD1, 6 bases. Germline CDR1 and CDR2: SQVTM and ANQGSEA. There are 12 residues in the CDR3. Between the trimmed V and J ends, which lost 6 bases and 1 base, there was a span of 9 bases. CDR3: CSVTTGQETQYF. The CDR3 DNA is TGCAGCGTGACGACAGGCCAAGAGACCCAGTACTTC.

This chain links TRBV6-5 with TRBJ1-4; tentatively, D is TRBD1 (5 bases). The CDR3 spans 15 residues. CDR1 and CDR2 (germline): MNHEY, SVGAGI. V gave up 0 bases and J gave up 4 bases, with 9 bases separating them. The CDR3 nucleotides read TGTGCCAGCAGTTACTCCCCCGGGGGTAATGAAAAACTGTTTTTT. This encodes CASSYSPGGNEKLFF.

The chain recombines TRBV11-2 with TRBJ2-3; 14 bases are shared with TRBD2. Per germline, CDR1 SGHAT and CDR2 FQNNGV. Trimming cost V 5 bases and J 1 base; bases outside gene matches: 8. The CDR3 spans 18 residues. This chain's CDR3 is CASSRRTSGGLRTDTQYF. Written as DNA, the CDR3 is TGTGCCAGCAGCCGCCGGACTAGCGGGGGGTTACGCACAGATACGCAGTATTTT.

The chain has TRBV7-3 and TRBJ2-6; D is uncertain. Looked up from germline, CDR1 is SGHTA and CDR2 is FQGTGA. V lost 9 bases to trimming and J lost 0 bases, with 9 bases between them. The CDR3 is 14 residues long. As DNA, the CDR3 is TGTGCCAGTGCTGAGAGCTCTGGGGCCAACGTCCTGACTTTC. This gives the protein CASAESSGANVLTF.

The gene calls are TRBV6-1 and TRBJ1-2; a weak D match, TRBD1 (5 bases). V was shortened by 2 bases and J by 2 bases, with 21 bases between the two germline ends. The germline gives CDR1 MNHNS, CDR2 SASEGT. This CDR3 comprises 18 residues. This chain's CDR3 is CASSESVTVGGGNYGYTF. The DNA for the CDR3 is TGTGCCAGCAGTGAATCAGTCACCGTGGGCGGGGGGAACTATGGCTACACCTTC.

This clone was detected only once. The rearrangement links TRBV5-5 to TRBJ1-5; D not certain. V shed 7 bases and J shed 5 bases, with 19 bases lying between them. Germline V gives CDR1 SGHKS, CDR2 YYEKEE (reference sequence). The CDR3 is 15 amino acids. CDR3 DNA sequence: TGTGCCAGCCGTCCTAGCCCCGCGGGTGATCAGCCCCAGCATTTT. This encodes CASRPSPAGDQPQHF.

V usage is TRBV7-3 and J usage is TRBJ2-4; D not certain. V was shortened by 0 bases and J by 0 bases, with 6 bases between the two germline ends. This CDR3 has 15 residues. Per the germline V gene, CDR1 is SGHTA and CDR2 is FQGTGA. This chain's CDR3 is CASSLTRVAKNIQYF. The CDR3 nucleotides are TGTGCCAGCAGCTTAACGCGCGTAGCCAAAAACATTCAGTACTTC.

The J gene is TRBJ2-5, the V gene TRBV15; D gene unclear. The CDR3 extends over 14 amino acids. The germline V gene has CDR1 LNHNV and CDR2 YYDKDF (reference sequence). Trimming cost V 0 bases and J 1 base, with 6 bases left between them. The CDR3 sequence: CATSRDLAQETQYF. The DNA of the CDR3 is TGTGCCACCAGCAGAGATTTAGCCCAAGAGACCCAGTACTTC.

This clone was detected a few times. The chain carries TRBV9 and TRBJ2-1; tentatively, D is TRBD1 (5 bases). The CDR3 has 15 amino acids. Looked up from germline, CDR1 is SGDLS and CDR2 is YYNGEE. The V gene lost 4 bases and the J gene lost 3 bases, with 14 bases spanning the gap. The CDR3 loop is CASSSQGSGYNEQFF. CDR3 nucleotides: TGTGCCAGCAGCTCTCAGGGTTCTGGCTACAATGAGCAGTTCTTC.

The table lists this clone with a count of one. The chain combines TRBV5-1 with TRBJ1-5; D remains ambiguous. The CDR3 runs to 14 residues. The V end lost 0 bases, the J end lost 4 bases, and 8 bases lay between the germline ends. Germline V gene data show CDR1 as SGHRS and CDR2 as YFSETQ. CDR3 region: CASSLVSGNQPQHF. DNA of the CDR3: TGCGCCAGCAGCTTGGTGTCGGGGAATCAGCCCCAGCATTTT.